The 14 T cell receptor beta chains below were found in one sample sequenced in a study of blood T cells in healthy people across ages. A second roughly 6 to 11 cycle PCR used barcoded and J-beta primers. TCRdb recomputed calls from the 5' RACE reads with MiXCR, one row per CDR3 protein. The sample lists roughly 1 million distinct CDR3 sequences, approximately 26% occurring once. The same data also went into a second study, on T cells of mothers and their children.

The sample taken for sequencing was blood. The origin of the receptors is a girl aged 2 to 10 in good health.

This chain links TRBV7-9 with TRBJ2-4; 8 positions agree with TRBD2. Trimming removed 4 bases from V and 4 bases from J; junction bases left unmatched: 9. The CDR3 covers 16 residues. Germline CDR1 SEHNR, CDR2 FQNEAQ (reference sequence). In DNA, the CDR3 is TGTGCCAGCAGCTCGGGGGGGAGGATACCGAAAAACATTCAGTACTTC. Its protein product is CASSSGGRIPKNIQYF. The entire variable domain, with the rest obtained from reference TRBV7-9 and TRBJ2-4, is as follows: DTGVSQNPRHKITKRGQNVTFRCDPISEHNRLYWYRQTLGQGPEFLTYFQNEAQLEKSRLLSDRFSAERPKGSFSTLEIQRTEQGDSAMYLCASSSGGRIPKNIQYFGAGTRLSVL.

The V and J genes are TRBV12-3 or TRBV12-4 and TRBJ2-7; 11 positions agree with TRBD1. V lost 6 bases to trimming and J lost 7 bases; unmatched junction nucleotides: 8. This CDR3 comprises 14 residues. CDR3 DNA sequence: TGTGCCAGCAGACCTGGACAGGGGGCTAGTGAGCAGTACTTC. Translating it yields CASRPGQGASEQYF.

V and J are TRBV29-1 and TRBJ2-1; TRBD2 matches 10 bases. This CDR3 comprises 13 residues. V trimming: 5 bases; J trimming: 4 bases; junction bases outside the gene matches: 2. From germline, CDR1 is SQVTM and CDR2 ANQGSEA. The CDR3 spells CSVLLAGYNEQFF. CDR3 coding DNA: TGCAGCGTTCTACTAGCGGGATACAATGAGCAGTTCTTC.

J is TRBJ1-2 and V is TRBV7-2; the D is unclear. The germline gives CDR1 SGHTA, CDR2 FQGNSA. The CDR3 is 15 amino acids. Trimming removed 0 bases from V and 4 bases from J, with 12 bases in between. Written as DNA, the CDR3 is TGTGCCAGCAGCTTAGCGGGAGCTACAGCCTATGGCTACACCTTC. This encodes CASSLAGATAYGYTF. Full variable domain (rest looked up from reference TRBV7-2 and TRBJ1-2): GAGVSQSPSNKVTEKGKDVELRCDPISGHTALYWYRQSLGQGLEFLIYFQGNSAPDKSGLPSDRFSAERTGGSVSTLTIQRTQQEDSAVYLCASSLAGATAYGYTFGSGTRLTVV.

This chain links TRBV4-3 with TRBJ1-2; 8 nucleotides match TRBD1. The CDR3 spans 16 residues. Germline lookup yields CDR1 LGHNA and CDR2 YSLEER. Trimming took 4 bases from V and 3 from J; bases not matched to a gene: 10. CDR3 residues: CASSLETGGGYYGYTF. In DNA form, the CDR3 reads TGCGCCAGCAGCCTGGAAACAGGGGGAGGTTACTATGGCTACACCTTC.

In its sample, this clonotype was seen a few times. The chain uses TRBV20-1 and TRBJ2-5, with 11 bases matching TRBD2. CDR1 and CDR2 from the germline V gene are DFQATT and SNEGSKA (reference sequence). The CDR3 contains 18 residues. The junction had 17 bases not matched to a gene; V was cut back by 5 bases and J by 3 bases. The CDR3 coding sequence is TGCAGTGCTCTATTCCTCCACGGACTAGCGGGCCCGAAAGAGACCCAGTACTTC. It encodes CSALFLHGLAGPKETQYF.

This clonotype was found a few times. Mismatch with germline at one junction end may stem from a read error. The chain recombines TRBV7-2 with TRBJ1-1, with D tentatively TRBD1 (5 bases). Germline CDR1 and CDR2: SGHTA and FQGNSA. The CDR3 is 15 residues long. CDR3 sequence: CASTDFGTPNAEAFF. The CDR3 nucleotides are TGTGCCAGCACCGACTTCGGGACCCCGAACGCTGAAGCTTTCTTT. The full variable domain, its missing parts supplied by reference TRBV7-2 and TRBJ1-1, is GAGVSQSPSNKVTEKGKDVELRCDPISGHTALYWYRQSLGQGLEFLIYFQGNSAPDKSGLPSDRFSAERTGGSVSTLTIQRTQQEDSAVYLCASTDFGTPNAEAFFGQGTRLTVV.

This rearrangement joins TRBV20-1 to TRBJ2-2; 7 bases agree with TRBD1. V gave up 3 bases and J gave up 5 bases; unmatched junction bases: 6. The CDR3 is made up of 14 amino acids. Germline V lookup: CDR1 DFQATT, CDR2 SNEGSKA (reference sequence). The DNA of the CDR3 is TGCAGTGCTAGGGTGACAGGGTTAACCGGGGAGCTGTTTTTT. Protein: CSARVTGLTGELFF.

This clonotype has only a few counts. This rearrangement joins TRBV12-3 or TRBV12-4 to TRBJ2-3, with D hard to call. The CDR3 has 18 amino acids. Trimming shortened V by 2 bases and J by 6 bases, and 24 bases separated the two germline ends. The chain's CDR3 is CASSLSLMLTTASDTQYF. CDR3 bases: TGTGCCAGCAGTTTATCTCTCATGCTGACCACAGCTTCCGATACGCAGTATTTT.

This chain links TRBV7-3 with TRBJ2-3, with D possibly TRBD2 on 6 matching bases. The ends were cut back, 5 bases at V and 0 bases at J, with 12 bases in the middle. The germline V gene has CDR1 SGHTA and CDR2 FQGTGA. The CDR3 length is 15 residues. CDR3 sequence reads: CASSAGLTSTDTQYF. CDR3 coding DNA: TGTGCCAGCAGCGCGGGACTGACTAGCACAGATACGCAGTATTTT. Looking up the rest from reference TRBV7-3 and TRBJ2-3 gives the full variable domain: GAGVSQTPSNKVTEKGKYVELRCDPISGHTALYWYRQSLGQGPEFLIYFQGTGAADDSGLPNDRFFAVRPEGSVSTLKIQRTERGDSAVYLCASSAGLTSTDTQYFGPGTRLTVL.

This clonotype was seen ten or more times. The rearrangement uses TRBV12-3 or TRBV12-4 and TRBJ1-2; D might be TRBD1 (6 bases). Trimming pared 7 bases from V and 8 bases from J, leaving 20 bases between. This CDR3 region has 14 residues. Here the CDR3 DNA reads TGTGCCAGCACTCTGGACAGACGGGTGGGGGGCTACACCTTC. It yields the protein CASTLDRRVGGYTF.

This chain joins TRBV5-6 and TRBJ1-1; D is unresolved. The CDR3 contains 15 residues. Looked up from germline, CDR1 is SGHDT and CDR2 is YYEEEE. Trimming removed 4 bases at V and 4 bases at J, with 17 bases between. CDR3 residues: CASSPKPGGRTEAFF. CDR3 sequence (DNA): TGTGCCAGCAGCCCGAAACCCGGAGGACGCACTGAAGCTTTCTTT.

Concerning this clonotype: It may be a read error: a sequence one base away is much more abundant. The chain links TRBV7-9 to TRBJ2-1; D is undetermined. Germline CDR1 is SEHNR and CDR2 is FQNEAQ (reference sequence). The CDR3 sequence is 13 residues long. V was cut by 3 bases and J by 5 bases, with 8 bases left in between. In DNA, the CDR3 is TGTGCCAGCAGCTTGGGGTTCCACAATGAGCAGTTCTTC. Its protein is CASSLGFHNEQFF.

This clonotype has only a few counts. J is TRBJ2-3 and V is TRBV27; D may be TRBD1 (5 bases). The germline gives CDR1 MNHEY, CDR2 SMNVEV (reference sequence). V lost 5 bases to trimming and J lost 5 bases, with 11 bases between them. This CDR3 comprises 13 residues. The CDR3 nucleotides are TGTGCCAGCAGTCCTTGGCAGGGAGATACGCAGTATTTT. Amino acids: CASSPWQGDTQYF.